These T cell receptor beta chains were read from a single sample in a study of T-cell reconstitution after alpha-beta-depleted transplantation in children. TCRdb re-called the PCR reads with MiXCR, one entry per CDR3 protein. The sample contains about 610,000 distinct CDR3 sequences, more than 9% of which appear only once. The specimen comprised PBMCs from the stem cell graft donor, sampled from the stem cell graft. These receptors were taken from a human donor who donated a stem cell graft to a child with acute myeloid leukemia. Each CDR3 is given with its conserved first and last residue. A D gene is named only where the DNA matches it firmly. Size is omitted from some rows. Given values are once, few, many or a class for expanded clones.

v_call: TRBV7-2
clone_size: few
d_call: NA
j_call: TRBJ1-2
cdr3_aa: CASSLSPADGYTF
cdr3_nt: TGTGCCAGCAGCTTGTCACCTGCGGATGGCTACACCTTC

v_call: TRBV20-1
clone_size: many
d_call: NA
j_call: TRBJ2-1
cdr3_aa: CSARDWGPGSPTGNEQFF
cdr3_nt: TGCAGTGCTAGAGATTGGGGACCCGGTTCACCCACCGGTAATGAGCAGTTCTTC

v_call: TRBV20-1
clone_size: many
d_call: NA
j_call: TRBJ2-7
cdr3_aa: CSAPVGGASSYEQYF
cdr3_nt: TGCAGTGCTCCCGTCGGAGGGGCGAGCTCCTACGAGCAGTACTTC

v_call: TRBV7-2
clone_size: few
d_call: NA
j_call: TRBJ2-7
cdr3_aa: CTSSEINSRYEQYF
cdr3_nt: TGTACCAGCAGCGAAATCAACAGCCGCTACGAGCAGTACTTC

v_call: TRBV5-5
clone_size: few
d_call: TRBD1
j_call: TRBJ2-7
cdr3_aa: CASSLVPQGALEEQYF
cdr3_nt: TGTGCCAGCAGCTTAGTTCCCCAGGGGGCTTTGGAGGAGCAGTACTTC

v_call: TRBV3-1
clone_size: few
d_call: TRBD2
j_call: TRBJ2-1
cdr3_aa: CASRLAGDTNEQFF
cdr3_nt: TGTGCCAGCAGGCTAGCGGGAGATACGAATGAGCAGTTCTTC

v_call: TRBV12-5
clone_size: once
d_call: NA
j_call: TRBJ2-3
cdr3_aa: CASGNLGVADTQYF
cdr3_nt: TGTGCTAGTGGGAACCTCGGAGTCGCAGATACGCAGTATTTT

v_call: TRBV12-3/TRBV12-4
clone_size: NA
d_call: TRBD1
j_call: TRBJ2-7
cdr3_aa: CASSAGTGLTYEQYF
cdr3_nt: TGTGCCAGCAGCGCCGGGACAGGTCTGACCTACGAGCAGTACTTC

v_call: TRBV4-2
clone_size: many
d_call: TRBD1
j_call: TRBJ1-5
cdr3_aa: CASSHGQGNQPQHF
cdr3_nt: TGTGCCAGCAGCCACGGACAGGGGAATCAGCCCCAGCATTTT

v_call: TRBV4-3
clone_size: many
d_call: TRBD2
j_call: TRBJ2-3
cdr3_aa: CASSQGTSASAGTDTQYF
cdr3_nt: TGCGCCAGCAGCCAAGGGACTAGCGCCTCCGCCGGGACAGATACGCAGTATTTT

v_call: TRBV6-1
clone_size: NA
d_call: TRBD1
j_call: TRBJ2-5
cdr3_aa: CASSEARQGEKTQYF
cdr3_nt: TGTGCCAGCAGTGAAGCGAGACAGGGGGAAAAGACCCAGTACTTC

v_call: TRBV6-1
clone_size: few
d_call: TRBD2
j_call: TRBJ2-5
cdr3_aa: CASTLTLPSGTETQYF
cdr3_nt: TGTGCCAGCACCCTCACTCTCCCTAGCGGGACGGAGACCCAGTACTTC

v_call: TRBV12-3/TRBV12-4
clone_size: few
d_call: NA
j_call: TRBJ2-1
cdr3_aa: CASSTESSYNEQFF
cdr3_nt: TGTGCCAGCAGCACAGAATCCTCCTACAATGAGCAGTTCTTC

v_call: TRBV29-1
clone_size: many
d_call: NA
j_call: TRBJ2-5
cdr3_aa: CSAGGGQETQYF
cdr3_nt: TGCAGCGCTGGGGGAGGCCAAGAGACCCAGTACTTC

v_call: TRBV29-1
clone_size: few
d_call: NA
j_call: TRBJ2-3
cdr3_aa: CSASGTWATDTQYF
cdr3_nt: TGCAGCGCCTCCGGGACTTGGGCCACAGATACGCAGTATTTT

v_call: TRBV12-3/TRBV12-4
clone_size: few
d_call: TRBD2
j_call: TRBJ2-7
cdr3_aa: CASSRPGSGGGQYF
cdr3_nt: TGTGCCAGCAGCCGGCCCGGGTCGGGAGGTGGGCAGTACTTC

v_call: TRBV20-1
clone_size: NA
d_call: NA
j_call: TRBJ2-4
cdr3_aa: CSARKGDVNIQYF
cdr3_nt: TGCAGTGCTAGGAAGGGCGATGTAAACATTCAGTACTTC

v_call: TRBV11-2
clone_size: many
d_call: TRBD1
j_call: TRBJ2-7
cdr3_aa: CASSQGQGSSYEQYF
cdr3_nt: TGTGCCAGCAGCCAAGGACAGGGGAGCTCCTACGAGCAGTACTTC

v_call: TRBV12-3/TRBV12-4
clone_size: many
d_call: TRBD1
j_call: TRBJ1-5
cdr3_aa: CASSFPTGGGNQPQHF
cdr3_nt: TGTGCCAGCAGTTTTCCGACAGGGGGTGGCAATCAGCCCCAGCATTTT

v_call: TRBV7-9
clone_size: few
d_call: TRBD2
j_call: TRBJ2-3
cdr3_aa: CASSKLAGGRRDTQYF
cdr3_nt: TGTGCCAGCAGCAAACTAGCGGGAGGACGTAGAGATACGCAGTATTTT

v_call: TRBV7-9
clone_size: few
d_call: NA
j_call: TRBJ1-4
cdr3_aa: CASSSQEEGPEKLFF
cdr3_nt: TGTGCCAGCAGCTCACAAGAGGAGGGCCCCGAAAAACTGTTTTTT

v_call: TRBV29-1
clone_size: few
d_call: TRBD1
j_call: TRBJ2-7
cdr3_aa: CSVVMGQGAYEQYF
cdr3_nt: TGCAGCGTTGTCATGGGACAGGGGGCCTACGAGCAGTACTTC

v_call: TRBV2
clone_size: NA
d_call: TRBD1
j_call: TRBJ2-5
cdr3_aa: CASREQGRQETQYF
cdr3_nt: TGTGCCAGCAGGGAACAGGGGCGTCAAGAGACCCAGTACTTC

v_call: TRBV3-1
clone_size: many
d_call: TRBD2
j_call: TRBJ2-7
cdr3_aa: CASSQVGGAYEQYF
cdr3_nt: TGTGCCAGCAGCCAAGTCGGGGGGGCCTACGAGCAGTACTTC

v_call: TRBV7-8
clone_size: few
d_call: NA
j_call: TRBJ2-5
cdr3_aa: CASSFLQEIQYF
cdr3_nt: TGTGCCAGCAGCTTTCTCCAAGAGATCCAGTACTTC

v_call: TRBV29-1
clone_size: NA
d_call: TRBD2
j_call: TRBJ2-1
cdr3_aa: CSAAGGAGNEQFF
cdr3_nt: TGCAGCGCCGCGGGGGGCGCAGGCAATGAGCAGTTCTTC

v_call: TRBV6-2/TRBV6-3
clone_size: many
d_call: TRBD1
j_call: TRBJ2-5
cdr3_aa: CASSYATGKTQYF
cdr3_nt: TGTGCCAGCAGTTACGCGACAGGGAAGACCCAGTACTTC

v_call: TRBV20-1
clone_size: NA
d_call: NA
j_call: TRBJ2-7
cdr3_aa: CSARAGGMGYEQYF
cdr3_nt: TGCAGTGCTAGAGCCGGCGGGATGGGTTACGAGCAGTACTTC

v_call: TRBV5-1
clone_size: few
d_call: NA
j_call: TRBJ2-5
cdr3_aa: CASSLTGNLPLETQYF
cdr3_nt: TGCGCCAGCAGCTTAACAGGGAACCTCCCCCTGGAGACCCAGTACTTC

v_call: TRBV6-2/TRBV6-3
clone_size: few
d_call: TRBD1
j_call: TRBJ1-1
cdr3_aa: CASSGPGQLSTEAFF
cdr3_nt: TGTGCCAGCAGTGGGCCGGGACAGCTAAGCACTGAAGCTTTCTTT

v_call: TRBV12-3/TRBV12-4
clone_size: many
d_call: NA
j_call: TRBJ2-5
cdr3_aa: CASSLGPLGTQYF
cdr3_nt: TGTGCCAGCAGTTTAGGCCCTCTCGGGACCCAGTACTTC

v_call: TRBV29-1
clone_size: many
d_call: TRBD2
j_call: TRBJ2-1
cdr3_aa: CSVPTSGTNEQFF
cdr3_nt: TGCAGCGTCCCGACTAGCGGGACGAATGAGCAGTTCTTC

v_call: TRBV4-3
clone_size: few
d_call: NA
j_call: TRBJ1-1
cdr3_aa: CASSQVLFYSAFF
cdr3_nt: TGCGCCAGCAGCCAAGTCCTCTTTTATTCGGCTTTCTTT

v_call: TRBV7-2
clone_size: NA
d_call: NA
j_call: TRBJ1-2
cdr3_aa: CASSPTDPDNYGYTF
cdr3_nt: TGTGCCAGCAGCCCGACCGACCCGGATAACTATGGCTACACCTTC

v_call: TRBV7-2
clone_size: few
d_call: NA
j_call: TRBJ2-7
cdr3_aa: CASSSRQPWDEQYF
cdr3_nt: TGTGCCAGCAGCTCCCGTCAGCCTTGGGACGAGCAGTACTTC

v_call: TRBV7-2
clone_size: few
d_call: NA
j_call: TRBJ2-4
cdr3_aa: CASSLVTSDKNIQYF
cdr3_nt: TGTGCCAGCAGCTTAGTGACTTCCGACAAAAACATTCAGTACTTC

v_call: TRBV20-1
clone_size: many
d_call: TRBD2
j_call: TRBJ2-6
cdr3_aa: CSATEREKLLVDNVLTF
cdr3_nt: TGCAGTGCTACCGAGCGGGAGAAGCTTTTGGTGGACAACGTCCTGACTTTC

v_call: TRBV5-1
clone_size: many
d_call: NA
j_call: TRBJ2-3
cdr3_aa: CASSSDPRVTDTQYF
cdr3_nt: TGCGCCAGCAGCTCTGACCCGAGAGTCACAGATACGCAGTATTTT

v_call: TRBV6-1
clone_size: few
d_call: NA
j_call: TRBJ2-2
cdr3_aa: CASSRQSGRTGELFF
cdr3_nt: TGTGCCAGCAGTCGACAGTCTGGAAGGACCGGGGAGCTGTTTTTT

v_call: TRBV4-1
clone_size: NA
d_call: TRBD2
j_call: TRBJ2-7
cdr3_aa: CASSQDSSGGYEQYF
cdr3_nt: TGCGCCAGCAGCCAAGATTCCAGCGGGGGCTACGAGCAGTACTTC